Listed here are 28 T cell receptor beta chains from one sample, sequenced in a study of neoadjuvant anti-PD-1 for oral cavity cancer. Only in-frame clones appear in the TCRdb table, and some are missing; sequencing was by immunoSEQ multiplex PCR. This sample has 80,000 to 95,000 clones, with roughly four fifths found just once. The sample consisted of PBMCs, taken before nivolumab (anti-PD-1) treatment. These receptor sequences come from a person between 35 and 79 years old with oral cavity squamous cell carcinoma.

The CDR3 bases are TGTGCCATCAGTGGATTCTCTAGCACAGATACGCAGTATTTT. It yields the protein CAISGFSSTDTQYF. This rearrangement joins TRBV10-3 to TRBJ2-3; D remains unclear. Germline lookup yields CDR1 ENHRY and CDR2 SYGVKD. The CDR3 is 14 amino acids. Trimming took off 4 bases at V and 0 bases at J, with 8 bases between the two ends.

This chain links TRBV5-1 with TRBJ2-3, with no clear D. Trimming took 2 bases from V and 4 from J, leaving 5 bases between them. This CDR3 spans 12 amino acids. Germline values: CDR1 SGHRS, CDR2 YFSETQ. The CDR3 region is CASSLPADTQYF. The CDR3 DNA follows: TGCGCCAGCAGCTTACCGGCAGATACGCAGTATTTT.

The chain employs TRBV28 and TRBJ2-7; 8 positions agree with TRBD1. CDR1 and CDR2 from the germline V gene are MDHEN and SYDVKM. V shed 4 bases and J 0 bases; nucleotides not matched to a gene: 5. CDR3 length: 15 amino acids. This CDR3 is CASSSDRVASYEQYF. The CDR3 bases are TGTGCCAGCAGTTCGGACAGGGTGGCCTCCTACGAGCAGTACTTC.

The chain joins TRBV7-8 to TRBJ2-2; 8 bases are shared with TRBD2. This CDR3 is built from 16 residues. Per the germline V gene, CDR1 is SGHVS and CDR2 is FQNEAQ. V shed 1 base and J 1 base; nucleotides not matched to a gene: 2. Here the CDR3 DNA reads TGTGCCAGCAGCTTAGTCGCGGGAGGGAACACCGGGGAGCTGTTTTTT. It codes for CASSLVAGGNTGELFF.

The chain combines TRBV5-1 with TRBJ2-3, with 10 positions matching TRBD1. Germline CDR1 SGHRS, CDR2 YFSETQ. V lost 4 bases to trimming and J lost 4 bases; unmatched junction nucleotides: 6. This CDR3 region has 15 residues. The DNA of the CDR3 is TGCGCCAGCAGCGTGGGACAGGGGACATCAGATACGCAGTATTTT. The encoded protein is CASSVGQGTSDTQYF.

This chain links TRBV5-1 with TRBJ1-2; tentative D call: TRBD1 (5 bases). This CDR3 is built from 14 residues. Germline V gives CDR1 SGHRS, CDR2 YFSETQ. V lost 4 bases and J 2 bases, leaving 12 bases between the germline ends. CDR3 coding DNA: TGCGCCAGCAGCCAATTTCAGGGCAACTATGGCTACACCTTC. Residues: CASSQFQGNYGYTF. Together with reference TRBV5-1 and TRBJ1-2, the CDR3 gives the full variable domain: KAGVTQTPRYLIKTRGQQVTLSCSPISGHRSVSWYQQTPGQGLQFLFEYFSETQRNKGNFPGRFSGRQFSNSRSEMNVSTLELGDSALYLCASSQFQGNYGYTFGSGTRLTVV.

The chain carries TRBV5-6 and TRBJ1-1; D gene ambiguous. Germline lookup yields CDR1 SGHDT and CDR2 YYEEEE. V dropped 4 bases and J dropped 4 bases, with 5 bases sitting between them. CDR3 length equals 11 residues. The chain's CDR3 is CASSTGTEAFF. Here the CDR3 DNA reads TGTGCCAGCAGCACGGGCACTGAAGCTTTCTTT.

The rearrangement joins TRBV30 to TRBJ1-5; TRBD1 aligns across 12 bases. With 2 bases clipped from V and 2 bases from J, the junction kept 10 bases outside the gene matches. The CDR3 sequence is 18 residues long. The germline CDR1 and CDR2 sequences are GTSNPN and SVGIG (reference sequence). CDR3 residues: CAWSKGTGGAIGNQPQHF. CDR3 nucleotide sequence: TGTGCCTGGAGTAAAGGGACAGGGGGCGCGATTGGCAATCAGCCCCAGCATTTT.

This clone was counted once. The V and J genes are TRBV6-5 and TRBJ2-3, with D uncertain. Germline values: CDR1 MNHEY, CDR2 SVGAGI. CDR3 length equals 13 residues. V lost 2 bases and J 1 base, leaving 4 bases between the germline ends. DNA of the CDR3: TGTGCCAGCAGTTACACCGGCACAGATACGCAGTATTTT. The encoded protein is CASSYTGTDTQYF.

In DNA form, the CDR3 reads TGTGCCATCAGTGAGTCGGGACTAGCGGGAGCTGAGCAGTTCTTC. Protein: CAISESGLAGAEQFF. The chain links TRBV10-3 to TRBJ2-1, with 14 bases fitting TRBD2. The CDR3 loop spans 15 amino acids. Germline CDR1 and CDR2: ENHRY and SYGVKD. V shed 0 bases and J 9 bases; nucleotides not matched to a gene: 1.

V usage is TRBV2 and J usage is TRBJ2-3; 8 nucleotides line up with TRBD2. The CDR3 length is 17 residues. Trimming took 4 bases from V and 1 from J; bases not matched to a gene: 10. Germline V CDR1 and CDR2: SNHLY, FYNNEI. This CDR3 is CASSAHRRGGGTDTQYF. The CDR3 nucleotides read TGTGCCAGCAGTGCCCACCGCCGGGGGGGAGGCACAGATACGCAGTATTTT.

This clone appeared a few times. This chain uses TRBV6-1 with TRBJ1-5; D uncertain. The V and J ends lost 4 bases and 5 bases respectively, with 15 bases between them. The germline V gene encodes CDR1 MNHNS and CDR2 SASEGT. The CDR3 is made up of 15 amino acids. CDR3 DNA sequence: TGTGCCAGCAGTGGTATGACGAACTCTGATCAGCCCCAGCATTTT. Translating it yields CASSGMTNSDQPQHF.

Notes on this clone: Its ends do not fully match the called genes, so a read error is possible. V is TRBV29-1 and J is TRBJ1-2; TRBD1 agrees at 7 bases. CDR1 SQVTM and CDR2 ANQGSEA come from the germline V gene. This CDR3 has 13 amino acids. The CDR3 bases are TGCAGCGTTGCGGCAGGGGGTAACCATGGCTACACCTTC. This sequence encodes CSVAAGGNHGYTF.

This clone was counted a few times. In DNA, the CDR3 is TGTGCCAGCAGTGAGGACCGAACGGGAGGAAACTCCTACAATGAGCAGTTCTTC. Translated, it gives CASSEDRTGGNSYNEQFF. This rearrangement joins TRBV2 to TRBJ2-1; the match to TRBD2 covers 7 bases. V shed 3 bases, J shed 0 bases, and the junction held 11 bases outside the gene matches. The germline CDR1 and CDR2 sequences are SNHLY and FYNNEI. The CDR3 totals 18 residues.

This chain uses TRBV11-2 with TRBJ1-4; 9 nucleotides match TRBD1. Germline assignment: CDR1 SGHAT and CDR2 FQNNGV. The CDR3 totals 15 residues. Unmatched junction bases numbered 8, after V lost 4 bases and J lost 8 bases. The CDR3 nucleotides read TGTGCCAGCAGCTCGGGGGACAGGGCTGGAGAAAAACTGTTTTTT. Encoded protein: CASSSGDRAGEKLFF.

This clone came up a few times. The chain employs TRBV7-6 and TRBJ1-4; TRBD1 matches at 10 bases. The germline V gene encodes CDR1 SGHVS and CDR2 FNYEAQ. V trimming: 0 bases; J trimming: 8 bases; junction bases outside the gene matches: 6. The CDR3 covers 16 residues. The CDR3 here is CASSLAQGQGNEKLFF. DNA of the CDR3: TGTGCCAGCAGCTTAGCGCAGGGACAGGGGAACGAAAAACTGTTTTTT.

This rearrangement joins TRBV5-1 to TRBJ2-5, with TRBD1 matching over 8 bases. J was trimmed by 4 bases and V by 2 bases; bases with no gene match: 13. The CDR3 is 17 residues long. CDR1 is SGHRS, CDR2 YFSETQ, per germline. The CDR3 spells CASSFGQGSFRAETQYF. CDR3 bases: TGCGCCAGCAGCTTTGGACAGGGAAGTTTCAGGGCAGAGACCCAGTACTTC.

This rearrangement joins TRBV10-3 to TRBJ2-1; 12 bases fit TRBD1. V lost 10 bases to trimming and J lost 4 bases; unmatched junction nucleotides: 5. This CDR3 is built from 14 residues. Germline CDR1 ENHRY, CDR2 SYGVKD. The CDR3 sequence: CATKGQGAYNEQFF. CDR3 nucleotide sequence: TGTGCCACTAAGGGACAGGGGGCATACAATGAGCAGTTCTTC.

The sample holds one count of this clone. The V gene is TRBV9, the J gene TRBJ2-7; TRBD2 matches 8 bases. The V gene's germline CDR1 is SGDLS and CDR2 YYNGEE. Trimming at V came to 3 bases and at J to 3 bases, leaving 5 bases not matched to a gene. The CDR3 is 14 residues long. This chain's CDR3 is CASSAEGLDYEQYF. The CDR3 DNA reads TGTGCCAGCAGCGCGGAGGGACTAGACTACGAGCAGTACTTC.

As DNA, the CDR3 is TGTGCCTGGAGTGTCGGACAGGGCCGAGGTGAAAAACTGTTTTTT. It specifies CAWSVGQGRGEKLFF. The chain links TRBV30 to TRBJ1-4; 8 nucleotides agree with TRBD1. There are 15 residues in the CDR3. Germline V gives CDR1 GTSNPN, CDR2 SVGIG (reference sequence). With V trimmed by 0 bases and J by 7 bases, 7 bases remained unmatched.

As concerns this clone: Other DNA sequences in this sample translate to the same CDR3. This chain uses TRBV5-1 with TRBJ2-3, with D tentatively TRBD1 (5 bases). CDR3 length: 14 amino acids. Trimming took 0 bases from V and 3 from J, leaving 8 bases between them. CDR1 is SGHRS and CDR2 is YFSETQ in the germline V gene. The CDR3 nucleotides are TGCGCCAGCAGCTTGGGACAGACAACAGATACGCAGTATTTT. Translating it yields CASSLGQTTDTQYF.

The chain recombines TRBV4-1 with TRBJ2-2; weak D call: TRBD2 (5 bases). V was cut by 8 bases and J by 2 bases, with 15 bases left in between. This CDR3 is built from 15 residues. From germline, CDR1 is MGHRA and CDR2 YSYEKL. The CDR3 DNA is TGCGCCAGCCGGGCGCAGGAGGTTAACACCGGGGAGCTGTTTTTT. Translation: CASRAQEVNTGELFF.

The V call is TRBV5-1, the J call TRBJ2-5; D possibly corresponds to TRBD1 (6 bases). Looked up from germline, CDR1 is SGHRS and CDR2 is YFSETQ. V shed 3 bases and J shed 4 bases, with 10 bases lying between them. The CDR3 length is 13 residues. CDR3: CASSWTEAETQYF. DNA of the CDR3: TGCGCCAGCAGCTGGACAGAGGCAGAGACCCAGTACTTC.

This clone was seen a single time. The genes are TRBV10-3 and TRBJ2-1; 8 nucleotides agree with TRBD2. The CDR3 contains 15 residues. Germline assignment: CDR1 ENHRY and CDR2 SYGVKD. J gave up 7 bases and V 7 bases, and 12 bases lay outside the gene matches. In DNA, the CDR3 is TGTGCCATCACTCGAGGAGCGGGAGAGGCTAATGAGCAGTTCTTC. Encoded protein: CAITRGAGEANEQFF.

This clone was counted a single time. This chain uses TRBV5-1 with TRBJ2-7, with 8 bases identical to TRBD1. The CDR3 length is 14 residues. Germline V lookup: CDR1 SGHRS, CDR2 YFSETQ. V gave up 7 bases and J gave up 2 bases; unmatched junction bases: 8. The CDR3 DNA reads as TGCGCCAGCCAAAGTGGACAGGGTGCCTACGAGCAGTACTTC. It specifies CASQSGQGAYEQYF.

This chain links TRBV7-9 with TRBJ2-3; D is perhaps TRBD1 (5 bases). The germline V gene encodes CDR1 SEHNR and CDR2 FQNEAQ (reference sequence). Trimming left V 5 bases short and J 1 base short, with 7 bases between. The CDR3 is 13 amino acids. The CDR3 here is CASSLQGTDTQYF. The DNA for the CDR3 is TGTGCCAGCAGCCTACAGGGCACAGATACGCAGTATTTT. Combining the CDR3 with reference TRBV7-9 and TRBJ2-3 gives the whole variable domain DTGVSQNPRHKITKRGQNVTFRCDPISEHNRLYWYRQTLGQGPEFLTYFQNEAQLEKSRLLSDRFSAERPKGSFSTLEIQRTEQGDSAMYLCASSLQGTDTQYFGPGTRLTVL.

The CDR3 DNA is TGTGCCAGTTCGCCCTCGGACAGGAACACTGAAGCTTTCTTT. Translation: CASSPSDRNTEAFF. The chain is built from TRBV19 and TRBJ1-1; the D gene is possibly TRBD1 (6 bases). This CDR3 is 14 amino acids long. Germline assignment: CDR1 LNHDA and CDR2 SQIVND (reference sequence). V was trimmed by 8 bases and J by 1 base, leaving 14 bases between them.

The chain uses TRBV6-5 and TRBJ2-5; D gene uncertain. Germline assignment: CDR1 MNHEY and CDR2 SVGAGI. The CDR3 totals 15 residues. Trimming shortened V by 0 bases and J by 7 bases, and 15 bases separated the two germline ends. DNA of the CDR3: TGTGCCAGCAGTTACTCCTTCGACACTCTGGGGACCCAGTACTTC. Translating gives CASSYSFDTLGTQYF.